This TCR beta chain was found in a study of identical twins. At least ten counts were recorded for this clonotype. The antigen is not known. Trimming removed 5 bases from V and 0 bases from J; junction bases left unmatched: 8. Germline CDR1 and CDR2: DFQATT and SNEGSKA (reference sequence). The CDR3 is 15 amino acids. TCRdb used MiXCR to reprocess the 5' RACE reads, holding one entry per CDR3 protein. This table holds around 230,000 distinct CDR3 sequences, less than 10% found once. Study outcomes and limitations: Zero-insertion analyses could be partly confounded by invariant MAIT and iNKT cells.

Each donor (without exception) was a healthy Caucasian. This sequence originates from a woman in her late teens or twenties in good health. This rearrangement joins TRBV20-1 to TRBJ2-7; 9 nucleotides line up with TRBD2. Sequencing was done on a sample of memory (CD45RO+) T cells sorted from blood. In nucleotides, the CDR3 is TGCAGTGCTCCTACTAGCGGGCACAGCTCCTACGAGCAGTACTTC. Translating gives CSAPTSGHSSYEQYF.